Each of the 3 T cell receptor beta chains below was sequenced from the same sample in a study of radiation and T cells in renal cell carcinoma. The repertoire was sequenced with immunoSEQ multiplex PCR; TCRdb's copy has only in-frame clones and lacks some. The sample carries fewer than 150,000 clones, more than 75% recorded once. Time point specified: blood 2 weeks post-SBRT. The treatment denotes: 15 Gy SBRT to primary tumor, nephrectomy 4 weeks later. Specimen: blood, collected from a patient whose treatment included radiotherapy and nephrectomy. These receptors all stem from a woman in her seventies with renal cell carcinoma.

This chain joins TRBV9 and TRBJ2-5; TRBD2 aligns across 7 bases. Per the germline V gene, CDR1 is SGDLS and CDR2 is YYNGEE. V trimming: 4 bases; J trimming: 4 bases; junction bases outside the gene matches: 13. There are 16 residues in the CDR3. In DNA, the CDR3 is TGTGCCAGCAGCCCTTTATTAGCGGGCCGCCGAGAGACCCAGTACTTC. Amino acid sequence: CASSPLLAGRRETQYF.

The V call is TRBV7-2, the J call TRBJ1-6, with TRBD1 identical over 9 bases. CDR1 and CDR2 (germline): SGHTA, FQGNSA. V lost 2 bases, J lost 6 bases, and 2 bases stayed unmatched. The CDR3 covers 15 residues. The CDR3 DNA is TGTGCCAGCAGCTTACCGGGACAGGGTAATTCACCCCTCCACTTT. Translating it yields CASSLPGQGNSPLHF.

The chain carries TRBV12-5 and TRBJ2-1, with D tentatively TRBD2 (5 bases). CDR1 and CDR2 from the germline V gene are LGHNT and FRNRAP. This CDR3 has 14 residues. Trimming shortened V by 1 base and J by 6 bases, and 10 bases separated the two germline ends. CDR3 bases: TGTGCTAGTGGTTTGGCCACTACTAGCAATGAGCAGTTCTTC. Its translation: CASGLATTSNEQFF. The variable domain in full, with the rest retrieved from reference TRBV12-5 and TRBJ2-1, is DARVTQTPRHKVTEMGQEVTMRCQPILGHNTVFWYRQTMMQGLELLAYFRNRAPLDDSGMPKDRFSAEMPDATLATLKIQPSEPRDSAVYFCASGLATTSNEQFFGPGTRLTVL.